This TCR beta chain was sequenced in a study of blood T cell repertoires in COVID-19. The wider study: The samples span acute and convalescent COVID-19 from the United States, Italy and Spain. In each case, the material was cDNA or gDNA derived from T cells, B-cell-depleted T cells, or PBMCs.

Original processing methods: Amplification of reference gene primers was used by the study to estimate nucleated cell counts. TCRdb's table, derived via immunoSEQ multiplex PCR, lists solely in-frame clones and lacks some. V and J calls and clone size are those listed in that table; D and trimming were worked out from the DNA. The data hold 150,000 to 200,000 clones, with 70% to 90% observed a single time. Germline lookup yields CDR1 MNHEY and CDR2 SVGEGT. The V segment lost 0 bases and the J segment 13 bases; nucleotides outside the gene matches: 8. This CDR3 spans 14 amino acids. The rearrangement joins TRBV6-2 or TRBV6-3 to TRBJ2-1; the match to TRBD2 covers 8 bases. What was sequenced was peripheral blood. This sequence originates from a man between 18 and 29 years old who had recovered from COVID-19. CDR3 residues: CASSYSGREGDQFF. The CDR3 DNA reads TGTGCCAGCAGTTACTCCGGACGGGAGGGAGACCAGTTCTTC.